What follows describes a single T cell receptor (beta chain). Its antigen has not been determined. No clone much larger than this one lies a single base away; base qualities are absent. Relative to germline, V is missing 4 bases and J is missing 12 bases, with 14 bases of the junction outside any gene match. CDR1 and CDR2, per the germline V gene (reference sequence), are MNHEY and SMNVEV. The CDR3 runs 16 residues from the cysteine to the phenylalanine. Only the CDR3 part of the read is kept: 48 bases, read in frame from the first base. The entry originates in a study of blood T cell repertoires in COVID-19 (TCRdb year 2020). Background for the entire study: The collaborator samples originated in the United States, Italy and Spain and spanned the acute and convalescent phases of COVID-19. Nearly every sample came with metadata listing a de-identified subject ID, COVID-19 status, age in years and sex. The repertoires were released in a freely available public database meant as a resource for research on the immune response to SARS-CoV-2. The dataset comprised deeply sampled blood TCRbeta repertoires from subjects exposed to, actively infected with, or recovered from COVID-19. The samples were drawn from the first 160 participants of the ongoing ImmuneRACE study and from about 1,200 subjects provided by 6 global collaborators. Where available, HLA class I and class II types were obtained from metadata supplied by the sample provider rather than from assay-based typing. The prospective study material was composed of cDNA or gDNA derived from T cells, B-cell-depleted T cells, or PBMCs. General conclusions and limits of the study: The amount of clinical and demographic metadata varied by source and participant and was provided uncurated.

TCRbeta CDR3 regions were amplified from genomic DNA using the immunoSEQ Assay, a bias-controlled multiplex PCR. In the paper's pipeline: The number of nucleated cells in each sample was estimated by amplification of reference gene primers within the assay. Sequence reads were collapsed and filtered to measure the absolute abundance of every unique TCRbeta CDR3 rearrangement. Productive Simpson clonality was computed per sample as the square root of Simpson's diversity index over productive rearrangements. Not all clones reach the TCRdb copy of this immuneACCESS table, which keeps in-frame sequences only. Checked studies attribute under half of the gap to unresolved V genes and leave the rest unexplained. That table supplies the V and J calls and clone size; D and trimming were determined from the DNA. The sample contains 250,000 to 300,000 clones, roughly nine tenths of them found a single time. The ten largest account for approximately 2% of the sample.

Participants in the prospective study were aged about 18 to 95 years, lived in more than 20 United States geographic areas, and enrolled through a virtual design. To assign participants to cohorts, the prospective study relied on clinical history that participants themselves reported in a screening survey and a study questionnaire. Recovered participants in ImmuneRACE Cohort 3 were defined by two consecutive negative NP/OP PCR tests, clearance by a healthcare professional, or resolution of symptoms. Each participant in the prospective study had whole blood, serum and a nasopharyngeal or oropharyngeal swab collected by mobile phlebotomists. Prospective study participants could optionally give additional blood draws and questionnaires over an approximately two-month period. Blood samples from the prospective study were shipped frozen or at room temperature prior to DNA extraction.

The sample was PBMCs or T cells enriched from blood (not recorded which). The receptor's source is a woman aged 60 to 75 who had recovered from COVID-19. This sequence uses TRBV27 and TRBJ2-7, and TRBD2 aligns with 14 junction nucleotides. The nucleotide sequence is TGTGCCAGCAGTTCGGGACTTTCCGGACTAGCGGGAGGTTGGTACTTC. Translated, it gives CASSSGLSGLAGGWYF.